A single sample is the source of the 15 T cell receptor beta chains below, sequenced in a study of shared clonotypes between healthy human individuals. Libraries were prepared by immunoSEQ multiplex PCR; TCRdb keeps only in-frame clonotypes and omits some of them. The table records around 2.1 million clones, about 94% of them present only once. Specimen: naive CD4+ T cells sorted from blood. Subset meaning: CD45RA+ positively selected. Source of these receptors: a man between 18 and 29 years old in good health.

The rearrangement links TRBV2 to TRBJ2-4; possibly TRBD1 for D (5 bases). The CDR3 consists of 16 residues. Trimming removed 5 bases from V and 0 bases from J, with 14 bases in between. The germline V gene encodes CDR1 SNHLY and CDR2 FYNNEI. CDR3 residues: CASSPDRNLAKNIQYF. For the CDR3, the DNA is TGTGCCAGCAGTCCCGACAGAAATCTAGCCAAAAACATTCAGTACTTC.

This clone has just one count. This chain joins TRBV14 and TRBJ2-7; D might be TRBD1 (6 bases). Trimming stripped 2 bases from V and 6 bases from J, with 17 bases between. Per the germline V gene, CDR1 is SGHDN and CDR2 is FVKESK. The CDR3 spans 15 residues. CDR3 DNA: TGTGCCAGCAGCCAAAAAGTGGGGGCGTCGAGCGAGCAGTACTTC. It is translated as CASSQKVGASSEQYF.

The chain joins TRBV7-2 to TRBJ1-1; no clear D. Germline loops: CDR1 SGHTA, CDR2 FQGNSA. The CDR3 is 13 residues long. V lost 0 bases and J lost 7, with 9 bases in between. The CDR3 loop reads CASSLAEVGEAFF. CDR3 in DNA: TGTGCCAGCAGCTTAGCGGAGGTCGGTGAAGCTTTCTTT.

V is TRBV7-9 and J is TRBJ1-2; D is unresolved. Germline values: CDR1 SEHNR, CDR2 FQNEAQ (reference sequence). The CDR3 covers 15 residues. V lost 5 bases and J lost 1, with 14 bases in between. The DNA of the CDR3 is TGTGCCAGCAGCCCACCTATAGGGAATAACTATGGCTACACCTTC. Protein product: CASSPPIGNNYGYTF.

The chain carries TRBV5-8 and TRBJ2-3; TRBD1 agrees at 7 bases. J was trimmed by 2 bases and V by 5 bases; bases with no gene match: 5. Germline V gene data show CDR1 as SGHTS and CDR2 as YDEGEE. The CDR3 is made up of 14 amino acids. In nucleotides, the CDR3 is TGTGCCAGCAGAAGGACAGGCACCACAGATACGCAGTATTTT. This sequence encodes CASRRTGTTDTQYF.

V gene TRBV5-4 combines with J gene TRBJ2-7; 7 bases match TRBD1. This CDR3 has 15 residues. Germline lookup yields CDR1 SGHNT and CDR2 YYREEE (reference sequence). The V gene end was trimmed by 3 bases and the J gene end by 5 bases; junction bases not matched to a gene: 11. CDR3 sequence (DNA): TGTGCCAGCAGCTCGACGGGATCAGGGGGAAACGAGCAGTACTTC. Its translation: CASSSTGSGGNEQYF.

The V and J genes are TRBV5-6 and TRBJ1-6; D is perhaps TRBD1 (5 bases). Between the trimmed V and J ends, which lost 0 bases and 9 bases, there was a span of 13 bases. This CDR3 has 15 residues. Germline V CDR1 and CDR2: SGHDT, YYEEEE. CDR3 residues: CASSLGSGSASPLHF. DNA of the CDR3: TGTGCCAGCAGCTTGGGGTCAGGGAGTGCTTCACCCCTCCACTTT.

Note on this clone: Within the sample, other DNA sequences also encode this same CDR3. The chain recombines TRBV7-3 with TRBJ1-1; D gene unclear. V lost 2 bases, J lost 0 bases, and 7 bases lay in between. This CDR3 is built from 14 residues. Germline V lookup: CDR1 SGHTA, CDR2 FQGTGA. CDR3 protein: CASSLSGVNTEAFF. The DNA for the CDR3 is TGTGCCAGCAGCTTATCGGGAGTGAACACTGAAGCTTTCTTT.

This chain joins TRBV5-1 and TRBJ1-4; 8 nucleotides match TRBD1. The V and J ends lost 2 bases and 8 bases, in that order; junction bases with no gene match: 5. Germline V lookup: CDR1 SGHRS, CDR2 YFSETQ. This CDR3 has 14 residues. The CDR3 nucleotides read TGCGCCAGCAGCTTAGCAGGGGGCCAGGAAAAACTGTTTTTT. This gives the protein CASSLAGGQEKLFF.

This clone was observed once. The rearrangement links TRBV7-2 to TRBJ2-5; D is possibly TRBD1 (5 bases). The CDR3 is made up of 15 amino acids. V lost 2 bases and J 5 bases, leaving 15 bases between the germline ends. CDR1 is SGHTA and CDR2 is FQGNSA in the germline V gene. CDR3 in amino acids: CASSLSQPAGETQYF. The CDR3 DNA reads TGTGCCAGCAGCTTATCCCAGCCCGCAGGGGAGACCCAGTACTTC.

The V call is TRBV5-1, the J call TRBJ1-2, with D unresolved. Between the trimmed V and J ends, which lost 2 bases and 8 bases, there was a span of 13 bases. CDR1 is SGHRS and CDR2 is YFSETQ in the germline V gene. The CDR3 runs 13 residues. The CDR3 spells CASSLSDGRGYTF. CDR3 bases: TGCGCCAGCAGCTTATCGGACGGTCGGGGCTACACCTTC.

The V and J genes are TRBV21-1 and TRBJ2-3; the table's D call, TRBD2, was not checked against the DNA. TRBV21-1 corresponds to a pseudogene. The CDR3 is made up of 17 amino acids. CDR3 DNA sequence: TGTGCCAGCAGCTCGGGACTAGCGGGAGGCGCCACAGATACGCAGTATTTT. This translates into CASSSGLAGGATDTQYF.

J is TRBJ1-1 and V is TRBV9; possibly TRBD1 for D (6 bases). The CDR3 has 15 amino acids. Germline CDR1 and CDR2: SGDLS and YYNGEE. Trimming took 4 bases from V and 1 from J, leaving 14 bases between them. CDR3 nucleotides: TGTGCCAGCAGCCCTACGGACAGACAGAACACTGAAGCTTTCTTT. It specifies CASSPTDRQNTEAFF.

This sequence joins TRBV18 and TRBJ1-4, with no clear D. This CDR3 spans 15 amino acids. In germline, CDR1 is KGHSH, CDR2 LQKENI. V gave up 3 bases and J gave up 0 bases, with 8 bases separating them. The CDR3 sequence: CASSPFGATNEKLFF. The DNA for the CDR3 is TGTGCCAGCTCACCTTTCGGAGCAACTAATGAAAAACTGTTTTTT. Drawing the rest from reference TRBV18 and TRBJ1-4, the complete variable domain is NAGVMQNPRHLVRRRGQEARLRCSPMKGHSHVYWYRQLPEEGLKFMVYLQKENIIDESGMPKERFSAEFPKEGPSILRIQQVVRGDSAAYFCASSPFGATNEKLFFGSGTQLSVL.

In its sample, this clone was seen once. V and J are TRBV7-2 and TRBJ2-3; D is unclear. Germline V lookup: CDR1 SGHTA, CDR2 FQGNSA. V lost 0 bases to trimming and J lost 2 bases, with 9 bases between them. This CDR3 has 15 amino acids. The CDR3 loop reads CASSLAPPPTDTQYF. The DNA of the CDR3 is TGTGCCAGCAGCTTAGCGCCCCCCCCCACAGATACGCAGTATTTT.